A single T cell receptor (beta chain) is shown here with its context. The germline gives CDR1 WNHNN, CDR2 SYGVQD (reference sequence). This CDR3 contains 16 residues. J gave up 2 bases and V 5 bases, and 11 bases lay outside the gene matches. Original handling: The authors estimated nucleated cell counts from reference gene primer amplification. Only in-frame clones appear in the TCRdb table, and some are missing; sequencing was by immunoSEQ multiplex PCR. V, J and clone size derive from that table, while D and trimming were established from the DNA sequence. The table includes about 85,000 clones, 70% to 85% detected once. These data originate in a study of blood T cell repertoires in COVID-19. Study as a whole: The United States, Italy and Spain supplied acute and convalescent COVID-19 samples. Sample material is recorded as cDNA or gDNA derived from T cells, B-cell-depleted T cells, or PBMCs.

This sequence was found in a human donor in a cohort sampled during active COVID-19. The chain employs TRBV10-1 and TRBJ1-2; TRBD1 matches at 7 bases. The sequencing sample was made of peripheral blood. The CDR3 bases are TGCGCCAGCAGTCTCCCTCCGGGACAGCCGAACTATGGCTACACCTTC. The encoded protein is CASSLPPGQPNYGYTF.